The present entry profiles one T cell receptor (beta chain) with its context. Its antigen is undetermined. TCRdb's table, derived via immunoSEQ multiplex PCR, lists solely in-frame clones and lacks some. Of 120,000 or so clones listed, around 90% are singletons. This record comes from a study of cytomegalovirus exposure and HLA in healthy donors. Study findings and constraints: Altogether, 160 or so TCR beta chains were recorded as cytomegalovirus-associated.

The ends were cut back, 8 bases at V and 6 bases at J, with 14 bases in the middle. This CDR3 is 11 amino acids long. CDR1 DFQATT and CDR2 SNEGSKA come from the germline V gene (reference sequence). The chain couples TRBV20-1 to TRBJ2-7, with D tentatively TRBD1 (5 bases). The source of this sequence is a woman under 30 in good health and CMV-seronegative. Sequences were obtained from PBMCs. The CDR3, as DNA: TGCAGTTCCACGTGGGGCGGCGAGCAGTACTTC. Translated: CSSTWGGEQYF.